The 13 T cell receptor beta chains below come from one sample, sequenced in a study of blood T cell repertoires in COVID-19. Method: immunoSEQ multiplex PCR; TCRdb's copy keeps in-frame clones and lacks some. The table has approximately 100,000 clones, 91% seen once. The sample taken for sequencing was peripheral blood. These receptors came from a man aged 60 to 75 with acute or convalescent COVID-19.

The CDR3 region is CASSGRRGDEQFF. The CDR3 DNA follows: TGTGCCAGCAGCGGGCGCCGGGGGGATGAGCAGTTCTTC. This chain connects TRBV12-3 or TRBV12-4 to TRBJ2-1, with 7 bases that match TRBD2. The ends lost 6 bases at V and 8 bases at J; junction bases unmatched: 7. This CDR3 contains 13 residues.

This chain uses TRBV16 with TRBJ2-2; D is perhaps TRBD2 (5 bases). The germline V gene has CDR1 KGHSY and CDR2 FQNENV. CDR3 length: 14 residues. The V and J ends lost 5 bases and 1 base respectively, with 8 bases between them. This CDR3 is CASSGRENTGELFF. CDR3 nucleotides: TGTGCCAGCAGCGGGAGAGAGAACACCGGGGAGCTGTTTTTT.

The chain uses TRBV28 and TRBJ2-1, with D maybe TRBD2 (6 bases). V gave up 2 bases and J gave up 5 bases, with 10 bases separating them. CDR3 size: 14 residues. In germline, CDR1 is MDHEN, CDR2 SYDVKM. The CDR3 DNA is TGTGCCAGCAGTTTACGGGAGAAAGACAATGAGCAGTTCTTC. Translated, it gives CASSLREKDNEQFF.

CDR3 sequence: CASSPTRGAGGNQPQHF. The CDR3 DNA follows: TGTGCCAGCTCACCAACCCGGGGGGCAGGCGGCAATCAGCCCCAGCATTTT. V is TRBV18 and J is TRBJ1-5; D is possibly TRBD1 (6 bases). Germline CDR1 reads KGHSH; CDR2 reads LQKENI. The CDR3 contains 17 residues. V was trimmed by 2 bases and J by 2 bases, leaving 16 bases between them.

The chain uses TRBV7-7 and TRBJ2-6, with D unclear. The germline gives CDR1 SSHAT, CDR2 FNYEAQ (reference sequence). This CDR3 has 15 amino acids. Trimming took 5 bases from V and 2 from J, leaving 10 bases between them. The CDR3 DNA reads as TGTGCCAGCAGCCGCGGAGCTCCTGGGGCCAACGTCCTGACTTTC. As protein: CASSRGAPGANVLTF.

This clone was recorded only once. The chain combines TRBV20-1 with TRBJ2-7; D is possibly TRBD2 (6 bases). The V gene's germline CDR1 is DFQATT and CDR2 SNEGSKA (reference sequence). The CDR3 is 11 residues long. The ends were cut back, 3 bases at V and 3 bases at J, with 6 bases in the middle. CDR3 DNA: TGCAGTGCTAGGGGGGGCTACGAGCAGTACTTC. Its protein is CSARGGYEQYF.

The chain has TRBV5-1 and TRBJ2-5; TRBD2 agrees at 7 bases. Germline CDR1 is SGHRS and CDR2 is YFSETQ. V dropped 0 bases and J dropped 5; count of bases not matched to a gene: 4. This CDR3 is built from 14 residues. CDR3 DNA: TGCGCCAGCAGCTTGGATCCCGGGGGGGAGACCCAGTACTTC. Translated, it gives CASSLDPGGETQYF.

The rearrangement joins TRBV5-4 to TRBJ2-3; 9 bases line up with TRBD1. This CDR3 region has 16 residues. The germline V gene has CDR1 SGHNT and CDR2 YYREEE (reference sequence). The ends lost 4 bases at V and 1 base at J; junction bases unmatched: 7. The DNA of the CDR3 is TGTGCCAGCAGCCCTCCGGGGGACAGGGGCACAGATACGCAGTATTTT. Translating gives CASSPPGDRGTDTQYF.

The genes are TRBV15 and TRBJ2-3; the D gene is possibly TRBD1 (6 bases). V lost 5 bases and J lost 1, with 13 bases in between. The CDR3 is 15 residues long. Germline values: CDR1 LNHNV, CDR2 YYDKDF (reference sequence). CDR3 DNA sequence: TGTGCCACCAGCGTAACGGGACAAGGCACAGATACGCAGTATTTT. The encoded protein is CATSVTGQGTDTQYF.

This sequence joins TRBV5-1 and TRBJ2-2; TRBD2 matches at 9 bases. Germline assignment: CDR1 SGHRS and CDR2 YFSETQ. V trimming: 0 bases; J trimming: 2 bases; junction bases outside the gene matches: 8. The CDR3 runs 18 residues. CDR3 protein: CASSLVGVTSGNTGELFF. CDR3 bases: TGCGCCAGCAGCTTGGTCGGGGTGACTAGCGGTAACACCGGGGAGCTGTTTTTT.

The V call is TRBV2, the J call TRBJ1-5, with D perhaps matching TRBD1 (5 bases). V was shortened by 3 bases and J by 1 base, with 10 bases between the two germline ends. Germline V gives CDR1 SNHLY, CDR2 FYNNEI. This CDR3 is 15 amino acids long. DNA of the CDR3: TGTGCCAGCAGTGAGGGGCAGGTCAGCAATCAGCCCCAGCATTTT. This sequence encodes CASSEGQVSNQPQHF.

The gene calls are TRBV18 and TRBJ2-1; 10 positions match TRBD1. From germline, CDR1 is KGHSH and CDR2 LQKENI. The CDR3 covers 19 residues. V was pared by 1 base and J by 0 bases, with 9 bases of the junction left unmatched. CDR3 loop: CASSPLRDRGTSSYNEQFF. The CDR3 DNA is TGTGCCAGCTCACCACTCCGGGACAGGGGCACTAGCTCCTACAATGAGCAGTTCTTC. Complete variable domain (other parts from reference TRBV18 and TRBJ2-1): NAGVMQNPRHLVRRRGQEARLRCSPMKGHSHVYWYRQLPEEGLKFMVYLQKENIIDESGMPKERFSAEFPKEGPSILRIQQVVRGDSAAYFCASSPLRDRGTSSYNEQFFGPGTRLTVL.

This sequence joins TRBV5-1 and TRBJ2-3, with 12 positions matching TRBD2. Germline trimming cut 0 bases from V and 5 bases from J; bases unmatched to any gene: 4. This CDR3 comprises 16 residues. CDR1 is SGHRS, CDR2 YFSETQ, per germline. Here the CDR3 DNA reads TGCGCCAGCAGCTTGGCTAGCGGGAGGGCCTTAGATACGCAGTATTTT. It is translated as CASSLASGRALDTQYF.